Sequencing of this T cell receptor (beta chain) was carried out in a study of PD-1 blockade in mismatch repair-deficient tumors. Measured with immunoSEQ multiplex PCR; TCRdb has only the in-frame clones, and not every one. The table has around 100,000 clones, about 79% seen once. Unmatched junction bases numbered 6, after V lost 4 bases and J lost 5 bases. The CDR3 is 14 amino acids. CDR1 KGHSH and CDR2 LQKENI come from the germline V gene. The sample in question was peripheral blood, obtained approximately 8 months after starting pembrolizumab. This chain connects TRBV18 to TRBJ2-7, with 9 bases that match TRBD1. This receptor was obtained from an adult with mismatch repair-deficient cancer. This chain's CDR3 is CASSQLGQGDEQYF. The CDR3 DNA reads TGTGCCAGCTCACAATTGGGACAGGGAGACGAGCAGTACTTC. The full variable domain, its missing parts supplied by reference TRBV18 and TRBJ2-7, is NAGVMQNPRHLVRRRGQEARLRCSPMKGHSHVYWYRQLPEEGLKFMVYLQKENIIDESGMPKERFSAEFPKEGPSILRIQQVVRGDSAAYFCASSQLGQGDEQYFGPGTRLTVT.